This T cell receptor (beta chain) derives from a study of shared clonotypes between healthy human individuals. Terminally differentiated effector memory CD45RA+ cells were excluded by CCR7 positive selection of CD45RO-negative cells. This table comes from immunoSEQ multiplex PCR, and its TCRdb copy is limited to in-frame clones, with some not included. The sample consists of almost 700,000 clones, 92% of them appearing once. This clonotype was obtained from a man aged 30 to 39 in good health. Sample: naive CD8+ T cells sorted from blood.

The CDR3 DNA sequence: TGTGCCAGCACCCCCCGCCTAGCGGGAGGTCCCACCGGGGAGCTGTTTTTT. This codes for CASTPRLAGGPTGELFF. The chain carries TRBV27 and TRBJ2-2; 11 bases are a match to TRBD2. The CDR3 is 17 amino acids. Germline trimming cut 7 bases from V and 4 bases from J; bases unmatched to any gene: 11. CDR1 and CDR2 from the germline V gene are MNHEY and SMNVEV (reference sequence).